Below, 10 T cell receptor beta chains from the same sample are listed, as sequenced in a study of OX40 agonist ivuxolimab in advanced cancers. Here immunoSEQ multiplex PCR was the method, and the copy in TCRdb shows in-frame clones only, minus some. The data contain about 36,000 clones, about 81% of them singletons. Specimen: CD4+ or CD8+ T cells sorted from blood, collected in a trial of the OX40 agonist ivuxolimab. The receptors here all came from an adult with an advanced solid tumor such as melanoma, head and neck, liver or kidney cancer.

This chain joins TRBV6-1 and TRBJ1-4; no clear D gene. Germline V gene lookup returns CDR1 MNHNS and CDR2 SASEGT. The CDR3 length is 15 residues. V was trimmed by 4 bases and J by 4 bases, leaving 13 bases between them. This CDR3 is CASSAYRSDNEKLFF. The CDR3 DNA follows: TGTGCCAGCAGTGCGTACCGATCCGATAATGAAAAACTGTTTTTT.

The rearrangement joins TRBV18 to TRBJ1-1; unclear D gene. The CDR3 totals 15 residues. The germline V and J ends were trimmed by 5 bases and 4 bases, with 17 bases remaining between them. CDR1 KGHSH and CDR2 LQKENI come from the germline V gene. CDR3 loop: CASSNSIVGGTEAFF. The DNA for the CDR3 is TGTGCCAGCTCAAATTCGATCGTAGGTGGCACTGAAGCTTTCTTT.

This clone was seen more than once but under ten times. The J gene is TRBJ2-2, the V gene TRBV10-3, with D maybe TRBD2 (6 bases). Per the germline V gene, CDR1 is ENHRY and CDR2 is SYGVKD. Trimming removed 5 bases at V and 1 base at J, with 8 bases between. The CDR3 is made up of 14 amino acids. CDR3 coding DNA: TGTGCCATCAGTCGACTAGAGAACACCGGGGAGCTGTTTTTT. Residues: CAISRLENTGELFF.

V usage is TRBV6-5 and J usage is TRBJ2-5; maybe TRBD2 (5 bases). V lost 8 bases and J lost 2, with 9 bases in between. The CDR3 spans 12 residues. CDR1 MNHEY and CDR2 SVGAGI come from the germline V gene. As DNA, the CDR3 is TGTGCCAGCGGACTGAGACAAGAGACCCAGTACTTC. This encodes CASGLRQETQYF.

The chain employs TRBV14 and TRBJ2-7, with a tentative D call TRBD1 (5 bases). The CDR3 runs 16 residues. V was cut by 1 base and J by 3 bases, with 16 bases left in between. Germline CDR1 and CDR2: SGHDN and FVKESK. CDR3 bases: TGTGCCAGCAGCCAAGGCTCGGTTGCAGGGTTCTACGAGCAGTACTTC. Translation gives CASSQGSVAGFYEQYF. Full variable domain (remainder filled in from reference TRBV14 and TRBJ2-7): EAGVTQFPSHSVIEKGQTVTLRCDPISGHDNLYWYRRVMGKEIKFLLHFVKESKQDESGMPNNRFLAERTGGTYSTLKVQPAELEDSGVYFCASSQGSVAGFYEQYFGPGTRLTVT.

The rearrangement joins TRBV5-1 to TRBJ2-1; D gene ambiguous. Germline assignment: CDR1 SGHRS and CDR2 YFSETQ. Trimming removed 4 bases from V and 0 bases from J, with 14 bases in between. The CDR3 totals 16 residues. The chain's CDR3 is CASSLGSASSYNEQFF. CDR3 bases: TGCGCCAGCAGCCTGGGTTCAGCGAGCTCCTACAATGAGCAGTTCTTC.

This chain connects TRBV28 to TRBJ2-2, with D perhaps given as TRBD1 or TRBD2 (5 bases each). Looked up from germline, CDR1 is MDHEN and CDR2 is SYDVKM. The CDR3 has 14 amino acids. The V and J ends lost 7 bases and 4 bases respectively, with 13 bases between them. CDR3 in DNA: TGTGCCAGCACGGGGCAGGTCGGCACCGGGGAGCTGTTTTTT. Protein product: CASTGQVGTGELFF.

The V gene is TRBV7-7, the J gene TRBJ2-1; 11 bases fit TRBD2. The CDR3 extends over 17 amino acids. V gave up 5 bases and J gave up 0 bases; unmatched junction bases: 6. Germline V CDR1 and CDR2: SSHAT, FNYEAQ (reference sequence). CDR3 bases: TGTGCCAGCAGCGAGGGACTAGCGGATAGCTCCTACAATGAGCAGTTCTTC. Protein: CASSEGLADSSYNEQFF.

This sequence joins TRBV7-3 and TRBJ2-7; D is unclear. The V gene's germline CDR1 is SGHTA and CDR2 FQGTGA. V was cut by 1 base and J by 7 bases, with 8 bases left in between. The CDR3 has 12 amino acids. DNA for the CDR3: TGTGCCAGCAGCTTAAACCCTGGAGAGCAGTACTTC. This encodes CASSLNPGEQYF. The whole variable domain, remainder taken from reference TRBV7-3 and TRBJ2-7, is GAGVSQTPSNKVTEKGKYVELRCDPISGHTALYWYRQSLGQGPEFLIYFQGTGAADDSGLPNDRFFAVRPEGSVSTLKIQRTERGDSAVYLCASSLNPGEQYFGPGTRLTVT.

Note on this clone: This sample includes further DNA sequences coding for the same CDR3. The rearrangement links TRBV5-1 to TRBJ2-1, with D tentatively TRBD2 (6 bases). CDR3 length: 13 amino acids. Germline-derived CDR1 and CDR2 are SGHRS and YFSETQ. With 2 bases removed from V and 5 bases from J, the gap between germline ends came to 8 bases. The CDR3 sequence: CASSFGGDNEQFF. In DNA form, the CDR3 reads TGCGCCAGCAGCTTCGGGGGAGACAATGAGCAGTTCTTC.